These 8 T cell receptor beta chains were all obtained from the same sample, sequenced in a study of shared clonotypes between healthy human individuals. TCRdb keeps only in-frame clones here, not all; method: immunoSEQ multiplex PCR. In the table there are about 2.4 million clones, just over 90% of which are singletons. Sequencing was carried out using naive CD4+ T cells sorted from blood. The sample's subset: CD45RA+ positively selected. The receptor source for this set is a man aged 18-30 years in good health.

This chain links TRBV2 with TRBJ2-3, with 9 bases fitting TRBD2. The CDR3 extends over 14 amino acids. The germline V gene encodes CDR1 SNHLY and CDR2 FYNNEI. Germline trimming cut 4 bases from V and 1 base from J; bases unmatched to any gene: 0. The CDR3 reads CASSVAGGTDTQYF. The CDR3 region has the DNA TGTGCCAGCAGTGTAGCGGGGGGCACAGATACGCAGTATTTT.

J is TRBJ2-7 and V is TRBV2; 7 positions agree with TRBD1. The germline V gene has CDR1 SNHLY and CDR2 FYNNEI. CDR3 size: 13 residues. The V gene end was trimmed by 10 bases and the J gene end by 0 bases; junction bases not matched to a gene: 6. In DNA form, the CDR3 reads TGTGCCACCAGAGACAGGGCCTCCTACGAGCAGTACTTC. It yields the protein CATRDRASYEQYF.

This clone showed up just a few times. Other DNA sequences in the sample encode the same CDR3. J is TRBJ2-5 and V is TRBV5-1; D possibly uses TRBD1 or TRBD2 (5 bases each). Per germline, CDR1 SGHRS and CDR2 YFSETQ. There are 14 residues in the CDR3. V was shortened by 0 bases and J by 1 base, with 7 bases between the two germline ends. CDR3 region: CASSLAGTQETQYF. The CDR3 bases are TGCGCCAGCAGCTTGGCCGGGACCCAAGAGACCCAGTACTTC. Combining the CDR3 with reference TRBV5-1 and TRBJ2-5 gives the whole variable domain KAGVTQTPRYLIKTRGQQVTLSCSPISGHRSVSWYQQTPGQGLQFLFEYFSETQRNKGNFPGRFSGRQFSNSRSEMNVSTLELGDSALYLCASSLAGTQETQYFGPGTRLLVL.

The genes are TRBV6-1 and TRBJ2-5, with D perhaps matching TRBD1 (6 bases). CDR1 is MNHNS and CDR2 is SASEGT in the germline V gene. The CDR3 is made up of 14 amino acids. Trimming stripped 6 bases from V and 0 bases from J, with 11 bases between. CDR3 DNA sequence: TGTGCCAGCAGGGCATACAGGGACCAAGAGACCCAGTACTTC. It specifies CASRAYRDQETQYF.

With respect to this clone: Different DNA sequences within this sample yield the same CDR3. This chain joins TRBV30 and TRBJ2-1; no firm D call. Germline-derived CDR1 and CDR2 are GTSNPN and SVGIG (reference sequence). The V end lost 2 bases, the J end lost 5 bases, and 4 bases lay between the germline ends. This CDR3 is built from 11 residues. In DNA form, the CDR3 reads TGTGCCTGGAGTCTCAACAATGAGCAGTTCTTC. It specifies CAWSLNNEQFF.

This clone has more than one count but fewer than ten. CDR3 in DNA: TGCAGCGTTCCGGGACTAGCGGGACGTAGCAATGAGCAGTTCTTC. The encoded protein is CSVPGLAGRSNEQFF. This chain links TRBV29-1 with TRBJ2-1, with 13 bases fitting TRBD2. Germline CDR1 SQVTM, CDR2 ANQGSEA. Unmatched junction bases numbered 7, after V lost 5 bases and J lost 6 bases. This CDR3 has 15 amino acids.

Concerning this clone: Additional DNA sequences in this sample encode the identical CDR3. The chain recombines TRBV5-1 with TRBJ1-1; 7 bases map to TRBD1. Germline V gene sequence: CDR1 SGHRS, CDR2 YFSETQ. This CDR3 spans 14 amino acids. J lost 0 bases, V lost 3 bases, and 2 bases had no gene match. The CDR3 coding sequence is TGCGCCAGCAGCTGGGACAGTATGAACACTGAAGCTTTCTTT. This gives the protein CASSWDSMNTEAFF.

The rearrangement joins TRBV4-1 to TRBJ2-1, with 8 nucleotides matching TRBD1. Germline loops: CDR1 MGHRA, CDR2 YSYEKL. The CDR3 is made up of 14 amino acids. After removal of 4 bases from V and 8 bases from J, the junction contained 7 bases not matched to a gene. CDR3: CASSPRTGRDEQFF. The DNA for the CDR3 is TGCGCCAGCAGCCCCCGGACAGGGAGAGATGAGCAGTTCTTC.